These 29 T cell receptor beta chains were sequenced from one sample in a study of T cells in tumors after PD-1 blockade. This table comes from immunoSEQ multiplex PCR, and its TCRdb copy is limited to in-frame clones, with some not included. The data hold approximately 47,000 clones, with about 84% observed a single time. Specimen: PBMCs, collected before anti-PD-1 treatment. These receptors originate from a human donor with basal cell carcinoma.

The V gene is TRBV5-1, the J gene TRBJ1-2; TRBD1 agrees at 10 bases. The CDR3 is 15 residues long. Per the germline V gene, CDR1 is SGHRS and CDR2 is YFSETQ. J gave up 4 bases and V 4 bases, and 7 bases lay outside the gene matches. The CDR3 DNA sequence: TGCGCCAGCAGCCCCGGGACAGGGGCGAGCTATGGCTACACCTTC. Amino acids: CASSPGTGASYGYTF.

J is TRBJ2-1 and V is TRBV24-1, with 12 bases that match TRBD2. Germline trimming cut 2 bases from V and 7 bases from J; bases unmatched to any gene: 8. The germline V gene encodes CDR1 KGHDR and CDR2 SFDVKD. This CDR3 is 17 amino acids long. The CDR3 bases are TGTGCCACCAGTGATTCTCGACTAGCGGGGGCGGGGAATGAGCAGTTCTTC. Its protein product is CATSDSRLAGAGNEQFF.

The chain carries TRBV6-5 and TRBJ2-3, with unresolved D. CDR3 length: 13 amino acids. Germline loops: CDR1 MNHEY, CDR2 SVGAGI. Trimming shortened V by 8 bases and J by 3 bases, and 12 bases separated the two germline ends. CDR3 nucleotides: TGTGCCAGCTCGGTCCAGAAGACAGATACGCAGTATTTT. It codes for CASSVQKTDTQYF.

The chain recombines TRBV27 with TRBJ1-2; D gene uncertain. The germline V gene has CDR1 MNHEY and CDR2 SMNVEV (reference sequence). The CDR3 length is 13 residues. V was cut by 2 bases and J by 7 bases, with 11 bases left in between. CDR3: CASSLSQNGGYTF. In DNA, the CDR3 is TGTGCCAGCAGTTTAAGCCAGAACGGTGGCTACACCTTC.

This clone was counted once. In DNA, the CDR3 is TGTGCCAGCACCTCCCAGGGGTTGAACACTGAAGCTTTCTTT. It specifies CASTSQGLNTEAFF. The chain uses TRBV5-4 and TRBJ1-1, with a possible D match to TRBD1 (6 bases). Trimming pared 6 bases from V and 0 bases from J, leaving 12 bases between. Germline V gene data show CDR1 as SGHNT and CDR2 as YYREEE (reference sequence). This CDR3 is built from 14 residues.

CDR3 nucleotides: TGTGCCAGCAGCTTAGCAGTTAGCAATCAGCCCCAGCATTTT. Translating it yields CASSLAVSNQPQHF. The J gene is TRBJ1-5, the V gene TRBV7-8; D call uncertain. Germline V gene lookup returns CDR1 SGHVS and CDR2 FQNEAQ. The ends were cut back, 0 bases at V and 0 bases at J, with 3 bases in the middle. The CDR3 runs to 14 residues.

The chain recombines TRBV7-2 with TRBJ1-6; D ambiguous. CDR3 length: 13 amino acids. Trimming stripped 9 bases from V and 4 bases from J, with 10 bases between. Germline values: CDR1 SGHTA, CDR2 FQGNSA. CDR3: CASGVVYNSPLHF. Written as DNA, the CDR3 is TGTGCCAGTGGGGTTGTGTATAATTCACCCCTCCACTTT.

The V and J genes are TRBV2 and TRBJ2-7; TRBD2 agrees at 9 bases. Germline V lookup: CDR1 SNHLY, CDR2 FYNNEI. The CDR3 is made up of 14 amino acids. With 3 bases clipped from V and 6 bases from J, the junction kept 6 bases outside the gene matches. In DNA form, the CDR3 reads TGTGCCAGCAGTGATTTGATAGCGGGGGTCGAGCAGTACTTC. It codes for CASSDLIAGVEQYF. Filled out from reference TRBV2 and TRBJ2-7, the complete variable domain reads EPEVTQTPSHQVTQMGQEVILRCVPISNHLYFYWYRQILGQKVEFLVSFYNNEISEKSEIFDDQFSVERPDGSNFTLKIRSTKLEDSAMYFCASSDLIAGVEQYFGPGTRLTVT.

The rearrangement links TRBV7-9 to TRBJ2-5, with D unclear. Germline lookup yields CDR1 SEHNR and CDR2 FQNEAQ (reference sequence). The CDR3 covers 13 residues. Trimming shortened V by 5 bases and J by 5 bases, and 12 bases separated the two germline ends. CDR3 nucleotides: TGTGCCAGCAGCCCTCCTGGAGAGGAGACCCAGTACTTC. This translates into CASSPPGEETQYF.

The chain is built from TRBV10-3 and TRBJ2-3; maybe TRBD2 (6 bases). The V end was cut by 3 bases, the J end by 5 bases, with 9 bases between. Germline lookup yields CDR1 ENHRY and CDR2 SYGVKD. This CDR3 has 13 residues. DNA of the CDR3: TGTGCCATCAGTGAAGGAGCGGGAGATACGCAGTATTTT. It is translated as CAISEGAGDTQYF.

The chain employs TRBV7-6 and TRBJ2-3; 13 bases map to TRBD2. With 5 bases clipped from V and 6 bases from J, the junction kept 11 bases outside the gene matches. The CDR3 loop spans 17 amino acids. Looked up from germline, CDR1 is SGHVS and CDR2 is FNYEAQ. The CDR3 DNA reads TGTGCCAGCAGCATCACTAGCGGGGGGGCCTTGCGGGATACGCAGTATTTT. Its translation: CASSITSGGALRDTQYF.

This chain joins TRBV7-9 and TRBJ2-7, with 7 bases fitting TRBD1. Germline CDR1 reads SEHNR; CDR2 reads FQNEAQ (reference sequence). The CDR3 runs to 16 residues. The V gene end was trimmed by 3 bases and the J gene end by 0 bases; junction bases not matched to a gene: 8. The CDR3 sequence: CASSLAPRDSSYEQYF. DNA of the CDR3: TGTGCCAGCAGCTTGGCACCCAGGGACAGCTCCTACGAGCAGTACTTC. Drawing the rest from reference TRBV7-9 and TRBJ2-7, the complete variable domain is DTGVSQNPRHKITKRGQNVTFRCDPISEHNRLYWYRQTLGQGPEFLTYFQNEAQLEKSRLLSDRFSAERPKGSFSTLEIQRTEQGDSAMYLCASSLAPRDSSYEQYFGPGTRLTVT.

Written as DNA, the CDR3 is TGCGCCAGCAGCTTAGTAGGGCTCCATGAGCAGTTCTTC. Amino acid sequence: CASSLVGLHEQFF. This chain joins TRBV5-1 and TRBJ2-1, with D hard to call. The V gene's germline CDR1 is SGHRS and CDR2 YFSETQ. V was trimmed by 2 bases and J by 8 bases, leaving 11 bases between them. The CDR3 consists of 13 residues. Supplemented by reference TRBV5-1 and TRBJ2-1, the full variable domain reads KAGVTQTPRYLIKTRGQQVTLSCSPISGHRSVSWYQQTPGQGLQFLFEYFSETQRNKGNFPGRFSGRQFSNSRSEMNVSTLELGDSALYLCASSLVGLHEQFFGPGTRLTVL.

V gene TRBV2 combines with J gene TRBJ1-1, with no clear D. Germline-derived CDR1 and CDR2 are SNHLY and FYNNEI. Trimming removed 7 bases at V and 1 base at J, with 13 bases between. The CDR3 runs to 14 residues. For the CDR3, the DNA is TGTGCCAGCAAGACTCTGAAGGGGAACACTGAAGCTTTCTTT. Encoded protein: CASKTLKGNTEAFF.

The chain has TRBV20-1 and TRBJ1-5, with D tentatively TRBD1 (5 bases). The CDR3 length is 14 residues. Germline lookup yields CDR1 DFQATT and CDR2 SNEGSKA (reference sequence). Trimming left V 3 bases short and J 2 bases short, with 11 bases between. CDR3 residues: CSASPQQGNQPQHF. The CDR3 DNA reads as TGCAGTGCTAGTCCTCAACAGGGCAATCAGCCCCAGCATTTT.

V is TRBV3-1 (or the pseudogene TRBV3-2) and J is TRBJ1-5; D not resolved. V dropped 0 bases and J dropped 9 bases, with 9 bases sitting between them. The CDR3 has 13 amino acids. Germline V gene data show CDR1 as LGHDT and CDR2 as YNNKEL (reference sequence). CDR3: CASSQDSRRPQHF. CDR3 nucleotide sequence: TGTGCCAGCAGCCAAGATTCGAGGCGGCCCCAGCATTTT.

The sample holds one count of this clone. This chain links TRBV7-2 with TRBJ2-1; 9 nucleotides agree with TRBD1. The J segment lost 6 bases and the V segment lost 2 bases, leaving 5 bases of the junction unmatched. The CDR3 is 15 residues long. Per germline, CDR1 SGHTA and CDR2 FQGNSA. CDR3 DNA sequence: TGTGCCAGCAGCTTATTAGGGACAGGGTCCAATGAGCAGTTCTTC. It is translated as CASSLLGTGSNEQFF.

The chain carries TRBV14 and TRBJ2-7; 9 bases line up with TRBD1. There are 17 residues in the CDR3. Germline V gene data show CDR1 as SGHDN and CDR2 as FVKESK. The J segment lost 2 bases and the V segment lost 4 bases, leaving 12 bases of the junction unmatched. CDR3 coding DNA: TGTGCCAGCAGCCCCTTACAGGGGGCGGACCCTCCCTACGAGCAGTACTTC. This translates into CASSPLQGADPPYEQYF.

The chain is built from TRBV10-1 and TRBJ2-1, with 8 bases lining up with TRBD2. Per germline, CDR1 WNHNN and CDR2 SYGVQD (reference sequence). CDR3 size: 15 residues. After removal of 3 bases from V and 4 bases from J, the junction contained 5 bases not matched to a gene. The CDR3 bases are TGCGCCAGCAGTGATGTACCGGGGGGGTACAATGAGCAGTTCTTC. Protein sequence: CASSDVPGGYNEQFF.

The DNA of the CDR3 is TGCGCCAGCAGCTTAACAGGGGGCGGATCTGGGGCCAACGTCCTGACTTTC. This sequence encodes CASSLTGGGSGANVLTF. The gene calls are TRBV5-1 and TRBJ2-6; 9 bases align to TRBD1. The CDR3 is 17 amino acids. Germline assignment: CDR1 SGHRS and CDR2 YFSETQ. Trimming cost V 2 bases and J 1 base; bases outside gene matches: 4. The variable domain in full, with the rest retrieved from reference TRBV5-1 and TRBJ2-6, is KAGVTQTPRYLIKTRGQQVTLSCSPISGHRSVSWYQQTPGQGLQFLFEYFSETQRNKGNFPGRFSGRQFSNSRSEMNVSTLELGDSALYLCASSLTGGGSGANVLTFGAGSRLTVL.

A remark on this clone: The junction shows a germline mismatch at one end, possibly a read error. The chain has TRBV2 and TRBJ2-7; 12 bases match TRBD1. The CDR3 runs 17 residues. Germline assignment: CDR1 SNHLY and CDR2 FYNNEI. The CDR3 region has the DNA TGTGCCAGCAGACCGGGACAGGGGGCTTTCCCCTCCTACGCGCAGTACTTC. Protein sequence: CASRPGQGAFPSYAQYF.

V is TRBV6-1 and J is TRBJ2-3; D unclear. This CDR3 is built from 12 residues. Trimming took off 1 base at V and 6 bases at J, with 5 bases between the two ends. Germline CDR1 and CDR2: MNHNS and SASEGT. CDR3 region: CASSEVGDTQYF. DNA of the CDR3: TGTGCCAGCAGTGAAGTTGGGGATACGCAGTATTTT.

The chain has TRBV20-1 and TRBJ1-2, with D uncertain. Germline lookup yields CDR1 DFQATT and CDR2 SNEGSKA (reference sequence). Trimming pared 6 bases from V and 10 bases from J, leaving 12 bases between. The CDR3 covers 10 residues. The CDR3 is CSAPDRSYTF. In DNA, the CDR3 is TGCAGTGCCCCGGACCGTTCCTACACCTTC.

This clone was counted once. The V call is TRBV5-4, the J call TRBJ1-1; maybe TRBD1 (5 bases). The length of the CDR3 is 14 residues. V was pared by 2 bases and J by 6 bases, with 14 bases between. The V gene's germline CDR1 is SGHNT and CDR2 YYREEE (reference sequence). The DNA for the CDR3 is TGTGCCAGCAGCTTTTGGGGCGGTTTCGCTGAAGCTTTCTTT. This translates into CASSFWGGFAEAFF.

V gene TRBV5-6 combines with J gene TRBJ2-2; no reliable D call. Germline CDR1 SGHDT, CDR2 YYEEEE. The length of the CDR3 is 14 residues. V lost 0 bases and J lost 6, with 9 bases in between. For the CDR3, the DNA is TGTGCCAGCAGCTTGGACCTTATAGCCGGGGAGCTGTTTTTT. It yields the protein CASSLDLIAGELFF.

This chain joins TRBV27 and TRBJ2-7; D ambiguous. The CDR3 loop spans 15 amino acids. Looked up from germline, CDR1 is MNHEY and CDR2 is SMNVEV (reference sequence). The ends were cut back, 4 bases at V and 5 bases at J, with 18 bases in the middle. The CDR3 loop reads CASSSWATVTHEQYF. The CDR3 DNA reads TGTGCCAGCAGTTCGTGGGCTACCGTTACCCACGAGCAGTACTTC.

The CDR3 nucleotides read TGTGCCAGCAGTCCCTGGGGGGCCCTGAACACTGAAGCTTTCTTT. It specifies CASSPWGALNTEAFF. V and J are TRBV27 and TRBJ1-1, with D perhaps matching TRBD1 (6 bases). The V end lost 5 bases, the J end lost 0 bases, and 13 bases lay between the germline ends. The CDR3 covers 15 residues. Germline CDR1 MNHEY, CDR2 SMNVEV (reference sequence).

This clone appeared a single time. The chain uses TRBV29-1 and TRBJ2-7; D is undetermined. The CDR3 length is 12 residues. The V end lost 4 bases, the J end lost 0 bases, and 7 bases lay between the germline ends. Germline V gene lookup returns CDR1 SQVTM and CDR2 ANQGSEA. CDR3 DNA sequence: TGCAGCGTTGGTAGGTCCTCCTACGAGCAGTACTTC. This codes for CSVGRSSYEQYF.

The chain uses TRBV6-1 and TRBJ2-1; D perhaps matches TRBD2 (6 bases). V was trimmed by 0 bases and J by 0 bases, leaving 6 bases between them. The CDR3 sequence is 15 residues long. Germline CDR1 is MNHNS and CDR2 is SASEGT. The CDR3 DNA is TGTGCCAGCAGTGAAGCGGGGGGCTCCTACAATGAGCAGTTCTTC. It specifies CASSEAGGSYNEQFF.